These T cell receptor beta chains were read from a single sample in a study of blood T cell repertoires in COVID-19. Sequencing used immunoSEQ multiplex PCR; TCRdb keeps in-frame clones, though not all of them. The sample carries over 75,000 clones, 80% to 90% recorded once. The source material was peripheral blood. All receptors come from a human donor with COVID-19, enrolled during active disease. The donor label of this sample is uncertain. The CDR3 runs from the conserved cysteine through the conserved F or W. The D gene is left open where the match is weak.

length	D	V	J	CDR3	DNA
16	TRBD2	TRBV5-1	TRBJ2-3	CASSWGAGGRTDTQYF	TGCGCCAGCAGCTGGGGAGCGGGGGGGCGAACAGATACGCAGTATTTT
13	TRBD1	TRBV7-3	TRBJ2-3	CASSPQGQDTQYF	TGTGCCAGCAGCCCACAGGGGCAAGATACGCAGTATTTT
15	-	TRBV19	TRBJ2-7	CASSIDFGSSYEQYF	TGTGCCAGTAGTATAGATTTTGGGAGCTCCTACGAGCAGTACTTC
11	-	TRBV29-1	TRBJ1-1	CSASTYTEAFF	TGCAGCGCCTCGACATACACTGAAGCTTTCTTT
15	-	TRBV7-3	TRBJ2-6	CASSLRESGANVLTF	TGTGCCAGCAGCTTGAGAGAATCTGGGGCCAACGTCCTGACTTTC
15	TRBD1	TRBV11-2	TRBJ2-7	CASSPQGQVSYEQYF	TGTGCCAGCAGTCCCCAGGGACAGGTCTCCTACGAGCAGTACTTC
17	-	TRBV19	TRBJ1-5	CASSPLVSPYSNQPQHF	TGTGCCAGTAGTCCCCTCGTGAGTCCTTATAGCAATCAGCCCCAGCATTTT
12	-	TRBV28	TRBJ1-2	CASSSGSEGYTF	TGTGCCAGCAGTAGCGGATCCGAAGGCTACACCTTC
15	-	TRBV2	TRBJ2-3	CASRRAGRSRDTQYF	TGTGCCAGCAGACGAGCGGGTCGGAGCAGAGATACGCAGTATTTT
15	-	TRBV6-5	TRBJ1-5	CASRPLRGWVQPQHF	TGTGCCAGCAGGCCTCTGAGAGGGTGGGTTCAGCCCCAGCATTTT
15	-	TRBV27	TRBJ1-2	CASSSLGAGDNGYTF	TGTGCCAGCAGTTCTTTAGGGGCGGGAGATAATGGCTACACCTTC
13	-	TRBV5-1	TRBJ1-1	CASSSTGNTEAFF	TGCGCCAGCAGCTCGACGGGGAACACTGAAGCTTTCTTT
15	TRBD1	TRBV9	TRBJ1-1	CASSGEDRGGDEAFF	TGTGCCAGCAGCGGTGAGGACAGGGGAGGAGATGAAGCTTTCTTT
14	-	TRBV7-3	TRBJ2-1	CASSLTGGTNEQFF	TGTGCCAGCAGCTTAACAGGGGGTACGAATGAGCAGTTCTTC
15	-	TRBV9	TRBJ1-4	CASSVTAATNEKLFF	TGTGCCAGCAGCGTGACAGCTGCAACTAATGAAAAACTGTTTTTT
13	-	TRBV7-9	TRBJ1-5	CASSVGGDQPQHF	TGTGCCAGCAGCGTGGGGGGTGATCAGCCCCAGCATTTT
15	TRBD1	TRBV5-1	TRBJ1-2	CASSLAPTGAGGYTF	TGCGCCAGCAGCTTGGCCCCCACAGGGGCAGGTGGCTACACCTTC
13	-	TRBV27	TRBJ2-7	CASSLSGSGEQYF	TGTGCCAGCAGTTTATCGGGGTCGGGGGAGCAGTACTTC
12	-	TRBV11-2	TRBJ2-3	CASSSITDTQYF	TGTGCCAGCAGCTCAATCACAGATACGCAGTATTTT
16	-	TRBV5-1	TRBJ1-6	CASSLAGMAKVTPLHF	TGCGCCAGCAGCTTAGCCGGGATGGCAAAAGTTACTCCCCTCCACTTT
15	TRBD1	TRBV28	TRBJ1-2	CASSEDRGKGYGYTF	TGTGCCAGCTCGGAGGACAGGGGCAAAGGCTATGGCTACACCTTC
13	-	TRBV2	TRBJ2-1	CASSVQDSDEQFF	TGTGCCAGCAGTGTCCAGGACTCCGATGAGCAGTTCTTC
16	TRBD1	TRBV5-6	TRBJ1-2	CASSLGQTGVDYGYTF	TGTGCCAGCAGCTTGGGCCAAACAGGGGTGGACTATGGCTACACCTTC